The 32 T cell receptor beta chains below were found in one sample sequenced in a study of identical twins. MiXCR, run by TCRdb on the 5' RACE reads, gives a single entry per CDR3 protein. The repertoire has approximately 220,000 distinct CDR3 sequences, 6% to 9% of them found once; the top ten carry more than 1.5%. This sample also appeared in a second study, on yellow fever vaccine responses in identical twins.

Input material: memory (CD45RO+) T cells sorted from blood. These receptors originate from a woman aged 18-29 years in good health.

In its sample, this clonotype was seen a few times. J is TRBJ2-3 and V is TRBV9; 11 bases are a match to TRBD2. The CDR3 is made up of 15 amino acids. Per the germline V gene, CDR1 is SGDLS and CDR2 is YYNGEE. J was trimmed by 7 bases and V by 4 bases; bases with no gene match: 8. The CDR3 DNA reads TGTGCCAGCAGCCCCGAGGGGACTAGCGGAAATACGCAGTATTTT. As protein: CASSPEGTSGNTQYF.

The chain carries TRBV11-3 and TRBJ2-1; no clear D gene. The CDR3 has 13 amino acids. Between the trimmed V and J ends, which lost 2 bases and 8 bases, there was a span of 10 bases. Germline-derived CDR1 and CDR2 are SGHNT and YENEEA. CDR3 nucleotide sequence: TGTGCCAGCAGCTTAACGGGTACCTATGAGCAGTTCTTC. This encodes CASSLTGTYEQFF.

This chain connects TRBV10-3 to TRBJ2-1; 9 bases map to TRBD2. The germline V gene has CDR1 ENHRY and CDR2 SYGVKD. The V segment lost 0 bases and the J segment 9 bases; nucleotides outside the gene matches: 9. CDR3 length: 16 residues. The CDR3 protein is CAISESIQLAGREQFF. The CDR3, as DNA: TGTGCCATCAGTGAGTCGATCCAGCTAGCGGGACGTGAGCAGTTCTTC.

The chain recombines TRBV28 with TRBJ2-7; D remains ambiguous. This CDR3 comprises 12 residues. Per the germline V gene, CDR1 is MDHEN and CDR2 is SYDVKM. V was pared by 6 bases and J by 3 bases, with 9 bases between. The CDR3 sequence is CASRTLNYEQYF. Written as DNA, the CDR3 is TGTGCCAGCAGAACACTTAACTACGAGCAGTACTTC.

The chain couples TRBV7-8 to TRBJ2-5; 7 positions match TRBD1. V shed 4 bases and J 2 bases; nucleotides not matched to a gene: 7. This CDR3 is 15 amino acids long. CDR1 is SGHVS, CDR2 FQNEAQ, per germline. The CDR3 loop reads CASSSSGQRQETQYF. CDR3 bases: TGTGCCAGCAGCTCGTCGGGACAGCGGCAAGAGACCCAGTACTTC.

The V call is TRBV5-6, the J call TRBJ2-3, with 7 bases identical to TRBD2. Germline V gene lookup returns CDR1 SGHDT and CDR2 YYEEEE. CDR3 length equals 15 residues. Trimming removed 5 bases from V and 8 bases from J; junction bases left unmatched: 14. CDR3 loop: CASRSGLGEGGTQYF. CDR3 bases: TGTGCCAGCAGGTCTGGACTAGGAGAGGGAGGTACGCAGTATTTT. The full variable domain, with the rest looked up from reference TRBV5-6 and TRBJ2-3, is DAGVTQSPTHLIKTRGQQVTLRCSPKSGHDTVSWYQQALGQGPQFIFQYYEEEERQRGNFPDRFSGHQFPNYSSELNVNALLLGDSALYLCASRSGLGEGGTQYFGPGTRLTVL.

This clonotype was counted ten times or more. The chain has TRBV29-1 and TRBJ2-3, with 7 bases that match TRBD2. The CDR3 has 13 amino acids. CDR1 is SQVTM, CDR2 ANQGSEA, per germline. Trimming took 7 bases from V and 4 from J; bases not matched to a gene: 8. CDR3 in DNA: TGCAGCGGGGGGGGAGGGAGCGCAGATACGCAGTATTTT. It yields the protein CSGGGGSADTQYF.

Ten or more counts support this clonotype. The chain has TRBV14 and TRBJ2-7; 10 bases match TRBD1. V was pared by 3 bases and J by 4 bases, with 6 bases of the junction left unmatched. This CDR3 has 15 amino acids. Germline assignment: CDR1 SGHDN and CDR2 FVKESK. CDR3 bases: TGTGCCAGCAGCCAGTTAGACAGGGGGCAGTACGAGCAGTACTTC. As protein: CASSQLDRGQYEQYF.

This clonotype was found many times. This chain's CDR3 is CASGATGELFF. CDR3 sequence (DNA): TGTGCCAGCGGGGCCACCGGGGAGCTGTTTTTT. This chain uses TRBV7-9 with TRBJ2-2; perhaps TRBD1 as D (5 bases). The CDR3 covers 11 residues. With 8 bases removed from V and 4 bases from J, the gap between germline ends came to 5 bases. From germline, CDR1 is SEHNR and CDR2 FQNEAQ (reference sequence).

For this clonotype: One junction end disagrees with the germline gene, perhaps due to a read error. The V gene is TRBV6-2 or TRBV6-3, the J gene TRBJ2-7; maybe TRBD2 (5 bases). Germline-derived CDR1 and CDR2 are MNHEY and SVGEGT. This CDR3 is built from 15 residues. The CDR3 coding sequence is TGTGCCAGCAGCCACGCACGGACTTCCTCCAACGAGCAGTACTTC. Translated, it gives CASSHARTSSNEQYF.

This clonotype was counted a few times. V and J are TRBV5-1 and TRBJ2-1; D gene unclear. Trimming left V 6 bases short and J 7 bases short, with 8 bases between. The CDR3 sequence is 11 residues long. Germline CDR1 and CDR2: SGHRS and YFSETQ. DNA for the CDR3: TGCGCCAGCACCATAGGGAATGAGCAGTTCTTC. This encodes CASTIGNEQFF. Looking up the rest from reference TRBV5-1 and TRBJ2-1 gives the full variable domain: KAGVTQTPRYLIKTRGQQVTLSCSPISGHRSVSWYQQTPGQGLQFLFEYFSETQRNKGNFPGRFSGRQFSNSRSEMNVSTLELGDSALYLCASTIGNEQFFGPGTRLTVL.

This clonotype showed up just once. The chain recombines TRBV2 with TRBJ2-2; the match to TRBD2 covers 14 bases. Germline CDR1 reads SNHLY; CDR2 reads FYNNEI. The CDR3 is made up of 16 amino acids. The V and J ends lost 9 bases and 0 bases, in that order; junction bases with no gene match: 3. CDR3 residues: CARGLAGAANTGELFF. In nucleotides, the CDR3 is TGTGCCAGGGGACTAGCGGGGGCGGCGAACACCGGGGAGCTGTTTTTT.

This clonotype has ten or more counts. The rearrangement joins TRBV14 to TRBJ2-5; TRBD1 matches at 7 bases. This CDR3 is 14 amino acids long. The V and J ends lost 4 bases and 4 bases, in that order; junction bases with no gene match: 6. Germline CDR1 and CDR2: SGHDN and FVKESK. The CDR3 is CASSRLGQTETQYF. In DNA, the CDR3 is TGTGCCAGCAGCCGACTGGGACAGACAGAGACCCAGTACTTC.

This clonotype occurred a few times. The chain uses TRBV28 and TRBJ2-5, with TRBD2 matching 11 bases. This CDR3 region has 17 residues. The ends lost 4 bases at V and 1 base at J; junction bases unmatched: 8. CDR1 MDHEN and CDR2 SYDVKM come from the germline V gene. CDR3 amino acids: CASSSGASGRSQETQYF. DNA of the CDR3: TGTGCCAGCAGTTCCGGGGCTAGCGGGAGGAGCCAAGAGACCCAGTACTTC.

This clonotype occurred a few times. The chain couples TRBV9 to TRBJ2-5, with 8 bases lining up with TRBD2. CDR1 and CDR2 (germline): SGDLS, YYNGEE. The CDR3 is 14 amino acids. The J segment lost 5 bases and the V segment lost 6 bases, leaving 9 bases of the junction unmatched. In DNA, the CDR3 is TGTGCCAGCAAGGCCGGGGGGGCCGGGGAGACCCAGTACTTC. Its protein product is CASKAGGAGETQYF. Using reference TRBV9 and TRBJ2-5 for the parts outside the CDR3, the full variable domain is DSGVTQTPKHLITATGQRVTLRCSPRSGDLSVYWYQQSLDQGLQFLIQYYNGEERAKGNILERFSAQQFPDLHSELNLSSLELGDSALYFCASKAGGAGETQYFGPGTRLLVL.

This CDR3 reads CASTVTWGFQDTQYF. The CDR3 bases are TGTGCCAGTACCGTCACGTGGGGGTTCCAAGATACGCAGTATTTT. The J gene is TRBJ2-3, the V gene TRBV19; D possibly matches TRBD1 or TRBD2 (5 bases each). The CDR3 is 15 amino acids. The germline V gene encodes CDR1 LNHDA and CDR2 SQIVND (reference sequence). Trimming took off 7 bases at V and 5 bases at J, with 19 bases between the two ends.

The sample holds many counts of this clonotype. The CDR3 sequence is CASSLLVAGGHFYNEQFF. CDR3 nucleotides: TGCGCCAGCAGCTTGTTGGTAGCGGGGGGCCATTTCTACAATGAGCAGTTCTTC. The rearrangement uses TRBV5-1 and TRBJ2-1, with 10 bases lining up with TRBD2. Germline-derived CDR1 and CDR2 are SGHRS and YFSETQ. The CDR3 runs 18 residues. After removal of 1 base from V and 3 bases from J, the junction contained 10 bases not matched to a gene.

The CDR3 nucleotides read TGTGCCAGCAGCTTCAGGGATGAGCAGTTCTTC. Encoded protein: CASSFRDEQFF. The V and J genes are TRBV7-2 and TRBJ2-1, with D maybe TRBD1 (5 bases). Per the germline V gene, CDR1 is SGHTA and CDR2 is FQGNSA. The V end was cut by 3 bases, the J end by 8 bases, with 5 bases between. The CDR3 sequence is 11 residues long.

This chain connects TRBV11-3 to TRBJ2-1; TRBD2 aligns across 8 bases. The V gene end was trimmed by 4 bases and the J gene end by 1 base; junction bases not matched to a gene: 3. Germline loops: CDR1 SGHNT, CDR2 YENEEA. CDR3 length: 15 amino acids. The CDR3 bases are TGTGCCAGCAGCTCGGGGGGGACATCCTACAATGAGCAGTTCTTC. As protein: CASSSGGTSYNEQFF.

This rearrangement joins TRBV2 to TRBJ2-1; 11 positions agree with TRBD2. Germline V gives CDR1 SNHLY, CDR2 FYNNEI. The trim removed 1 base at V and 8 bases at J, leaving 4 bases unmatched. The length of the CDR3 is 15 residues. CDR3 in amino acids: CASSEDSGGAHEQFF. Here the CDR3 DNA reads TGTGCCAGCAGTGAAGATAGCGGGGGGGCCCATGAGCAGTTCTTC. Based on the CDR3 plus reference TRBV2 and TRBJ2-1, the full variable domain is EPEVTQTPSHQVTQMGQEVILRCVPISNHLYFYWYRQILGQKVEFLVSFYNNEISEKSEIFDDQFSVERPDGSNFTLKIRSTKLEDSAMYFCASSEDSGGAHEQFFGPGTRLTVL.

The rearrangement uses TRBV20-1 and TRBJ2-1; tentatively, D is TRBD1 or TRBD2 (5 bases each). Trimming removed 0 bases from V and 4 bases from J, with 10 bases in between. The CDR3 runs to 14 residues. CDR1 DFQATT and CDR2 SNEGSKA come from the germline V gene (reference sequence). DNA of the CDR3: TGCAGTGCTAGAGAGGGGGACCTGTACAATGAGCAGTTCTTC. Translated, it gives CSAREGDLYNEQFF.

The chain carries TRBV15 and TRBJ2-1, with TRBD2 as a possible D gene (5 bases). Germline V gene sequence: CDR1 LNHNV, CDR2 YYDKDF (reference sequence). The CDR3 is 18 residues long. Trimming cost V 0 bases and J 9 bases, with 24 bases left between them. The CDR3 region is CATSRDLGLAQKGSEQFF. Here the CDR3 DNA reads TGTGCCACCAGCAGAGATCTCGGTCTAGCCCAAAAAGGAAGTGAGCAGTTCTTC.

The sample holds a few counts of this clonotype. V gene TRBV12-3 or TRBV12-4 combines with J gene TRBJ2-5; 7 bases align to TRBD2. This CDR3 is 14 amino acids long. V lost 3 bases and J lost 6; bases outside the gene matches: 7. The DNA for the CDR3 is TGTGCCAGCAGTTTTCGTTCGGGAGGAAAGACCCAGTACTTC. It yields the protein CASSFRSGGKTQYF.

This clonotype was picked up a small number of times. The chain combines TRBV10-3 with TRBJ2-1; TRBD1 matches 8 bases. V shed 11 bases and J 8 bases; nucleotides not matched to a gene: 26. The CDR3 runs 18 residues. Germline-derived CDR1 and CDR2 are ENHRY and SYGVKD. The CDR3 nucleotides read TGTGCCCACTGGGACGGCAGGGGGCATTTGTTATTCAAGGATGAGCAGTTCTTC. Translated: CAHWDGRGHLLFKDEQFF.

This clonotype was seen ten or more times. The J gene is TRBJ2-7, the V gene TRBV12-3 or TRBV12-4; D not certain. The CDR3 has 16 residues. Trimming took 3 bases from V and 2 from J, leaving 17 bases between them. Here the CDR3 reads CASSLGLGRQAYEQYF. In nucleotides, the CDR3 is TGTGCCAGCAGTTTGGGTCTAGGCAGACAAGCCTACGAGCAGTACTTC.

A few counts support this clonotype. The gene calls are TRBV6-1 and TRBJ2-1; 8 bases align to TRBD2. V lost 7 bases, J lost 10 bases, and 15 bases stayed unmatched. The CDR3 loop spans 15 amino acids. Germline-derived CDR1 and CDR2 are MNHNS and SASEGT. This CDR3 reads CASIGPSGSYSEQFF. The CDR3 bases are TGTGCCAGCATAGGTCCCAGCGGGAGCTATTCGGAGCAGTTCTTC.

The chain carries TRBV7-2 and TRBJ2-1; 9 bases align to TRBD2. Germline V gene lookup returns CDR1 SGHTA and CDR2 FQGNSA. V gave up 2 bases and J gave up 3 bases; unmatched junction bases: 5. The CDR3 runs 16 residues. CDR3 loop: CASSLYIAGDYNEQFF. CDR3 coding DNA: TGTGCCAGCAGCTTATATATAGCGGGAGACTACAATGAGCAGTTCTTC.

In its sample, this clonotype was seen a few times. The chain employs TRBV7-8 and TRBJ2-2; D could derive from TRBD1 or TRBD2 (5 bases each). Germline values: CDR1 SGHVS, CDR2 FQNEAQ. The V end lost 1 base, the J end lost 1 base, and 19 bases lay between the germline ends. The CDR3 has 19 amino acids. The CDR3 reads CASSLVGSWGSENTGELFF. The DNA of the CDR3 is TGTGCCAGCAGCTTAGTCGGTAGTTGGGGGTCCGAGAACACCGGGGAGCTGTTTTTT.

CDR3 loop: CASSPRLAGGLTGGELFF. CDR3 DNA: TGTGCCAGCAGCCCCAGACTAGCGGGGGGGCTGACCGGCGGGGAGCTGTTTTTT. The rearrangement uses TRBV5-8 and TRBJ2-2, with 14 nucleotides matching TRBD2. CDR1 and CDR2 from the germline V gene are SGHTS and YDEGEE. J was trimmed by 7 bases and V by 4 bases; bases with no gene match: 12. The CDR3 runs to 18 residues.

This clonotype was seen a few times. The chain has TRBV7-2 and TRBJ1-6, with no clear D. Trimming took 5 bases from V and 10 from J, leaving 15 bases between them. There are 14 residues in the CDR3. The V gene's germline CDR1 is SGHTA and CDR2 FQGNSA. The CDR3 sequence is CASSPPGGYSPLHF. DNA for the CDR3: TGTGCCAGCAGCCCGCCCGGAGGTTACTCACCCCTCCACTTT.

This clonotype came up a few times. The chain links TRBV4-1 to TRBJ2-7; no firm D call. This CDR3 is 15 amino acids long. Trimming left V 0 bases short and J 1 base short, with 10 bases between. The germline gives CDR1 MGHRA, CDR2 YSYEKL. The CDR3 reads CASSQELVGSYEQYF. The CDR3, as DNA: TGCGCCAGCAGCCAAGAATTAGTGGGGTCCTACGAGCAGTACTTC.

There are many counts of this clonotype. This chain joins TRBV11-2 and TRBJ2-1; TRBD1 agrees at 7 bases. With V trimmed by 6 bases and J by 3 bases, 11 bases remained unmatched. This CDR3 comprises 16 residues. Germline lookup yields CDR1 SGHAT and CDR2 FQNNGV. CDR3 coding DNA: TGTGCCAGCAGGAAGGGACAGAACCCTTTCTACAATGAGCAGTTCTTC. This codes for CASRKGQNPFYNEQFF.